Described below is a single T cell receptor beta chain sequence and its context. This record belongs to a study of blood T cell repertoires in COVID-19. Assay: immunoSEQ multiplex PCR; the TCRdb copy retains only in-frame clones and omits some. The sample includes 150,000 to 200,000 clones, around 89% seen only once; the top ten take roughly 0.6%. The length of the CDR3 is 14 residues. V lost 2 bases, J lost 10 bases, and 12 bases lay in between. Germline assignment: CDR1 MNHEY and CDR2 SMNVEV (reference sequence). The sequence was obtained from a middle-aged man with acute or convalescent COVID-19. Input material: peripheral blood. The chain has TRBV27 and TRBJ1-6; a weak D match, TRBD1 (6 bases). The CDR3 reads CASSLGGDQSPLHF. Written as DNA, the CDR3 is TGTGCCAGCAGTTTAGGGGGCGATCAGTCACCCCTCCACTTT.